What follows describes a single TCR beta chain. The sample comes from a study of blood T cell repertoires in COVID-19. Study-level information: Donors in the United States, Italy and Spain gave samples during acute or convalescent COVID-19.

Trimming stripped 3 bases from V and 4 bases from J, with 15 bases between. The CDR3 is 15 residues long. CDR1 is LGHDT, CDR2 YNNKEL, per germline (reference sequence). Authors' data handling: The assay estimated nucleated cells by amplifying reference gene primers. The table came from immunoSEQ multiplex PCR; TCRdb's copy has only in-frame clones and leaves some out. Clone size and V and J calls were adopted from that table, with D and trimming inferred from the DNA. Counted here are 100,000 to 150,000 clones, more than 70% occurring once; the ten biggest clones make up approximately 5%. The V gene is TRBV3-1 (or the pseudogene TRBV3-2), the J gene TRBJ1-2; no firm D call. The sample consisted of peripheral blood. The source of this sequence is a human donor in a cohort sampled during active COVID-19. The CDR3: CASSQRAGSTYGYTF. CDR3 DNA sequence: TGTGCCAGCAGCCAGCGTGCCGGGTCTACCTATGGCTACACCTTC.